These 22 T cell receptor beta chains were all obtained from the same sample, sequenced in a study of T cell changes during pregnancy in multiple sclerosis. Using immunoSEQ multiplex PCR, the repertoire was profiled, and TCRdb retains in-frame clones only, with some absent. Of approximately 90,000 clones in the sample, 91% were seen once. The sample was peripheral blood, taken after pregnancy. The receptor set was obtained from a female donor in good health, enrolled as a control in a pregnancy study.

This chain connects TRBV28 to TRBJ1-5; D uncertain. The V end lost 4 bases, the J end lost 5 bases, and 12 bases lay between the germline ends. Germline V gives CDR1 MDHEN, CDR2 SYDVKM. CDR3 length: 14 amino acids. The CDR3 is CASSSPFSDQPQHF. Written as DNA, the CDR3 is TGTGCCAGCAGTTCCCCTTTTTCGGATCAGCCCCAGCATTTT.

The CDR3 reads CASSQDSGGNEQYF. CDR3 bases: TGCGCCAGCAGCCAAGATAGCGGGGGGAACGAGCAGTACTTC. The genes are TRBV4-3 and TRBJ2-7; TRBD2 matches 10 bases. The CDR3 covers 14 residues. Germline loops: CDR1 LGHNA, CDR2 YSLEER. The V and J ends lost 0 bases and 5 bases, in that order; junction bases with no gene match: 1.

This chain links TRBV5-1 with TRBJ2-3; 7 bases are shared with TRBD2. Germline V gene sequence: CDR1 SGHRS, CDR2 YFSETQ. V trimming: 4 bases; J trimming: 2 bases; junction bases outside the gene matches: 7. The CDR3 is 15 amino acids. CDR3 coding DNA: TGCGCCAGCAGCCCTGGACTAGTAGACACAGATACGCAGTATTTT. It codes for CASSPGLVDTDTQYF.

The V gene is TRBV30, the J gene TRBJ2-7; TRBD2 agrees at 10 bases. Germline CDR1 is GTSNPN and CDR2 is SVGIG (reference sequence). This CDR3 has 15 residues. The trim removed 1 base at V and 2 bases at J, leaving 5 bases unmatched. CDR3 in DNA: TGTGCCTGGAGTGGGACCGGGACTAGCGCCTACGAGCAGTACTTC. This encodes CAWSGTGTSAYEQYF. The full variable domain, in which reference TRBV30 and TRBJ2-7 provide the parts outside the CDR3, is SQTIHQWPATLVQPVGSPLSLECTVEGTSNPNLYWYRQAAGRGLQLLFYSVGIGQISSEVPQNLSASRPQDRQFILSSKKLLLSDSGFYLCAWSGTGTSAYEQYFGPGTRLTVT.

V and J are TRBV19 and TRBJ2-1; 10 bases align to TRBD1. The CDR3 is 15 residues long. Trimming took 5 bases from V and 12 from J; bases not matched to a gene: 13. Germline CDR1 is LNHDA and CDR2 is SQIVND (reference sequence). CDR3 nucleotides: TGTGCCAGTAGTTTGCCGGGACAGGGGAGGATTCGGCAGTTCTTC. Its translation is CASSLPGQGRIRQFF.

V and J are TRBV6-5 and TRBJ1-4; tentatively, D is TRBD1 (5 bases). This CDR3 has 14 residues. Trimming left V 4 bases short and J 8 bases short, with 14 bases between. Germline V gene sequence: CDR1 MNHEY, CDR2 SVGAGI. DNA for the CDR3: TGTGCCAGCAGTTCCTACGCGACAGAGGAAAAACTGTTTTTT. Protein product: CASSSYATEEKLFF.

The chain uses TRBV29-1 and TRBJ2-7; D possibly corresponds to TRBD2 (6 bases). This CDR3 has 13 residues. Germline CDR1 and CDR2: SQVTM and ANQGSEA. Trimming took 3 bases from V and 4 from J, leaving 13 bases between them. CDR3 DNA: TGCAGCGTTGATGTGGGAGGTAGATACGAGCAGTACTTC. The encoded protein is CSVDVGGRYEQYF.

CDR3 nucleotides: TGTGCCAGCAGCCGGAGCGGGGGTATACAAGAGACCCAGTACTTC. It yields the protein CASSRSGGIQETQYF. The V call is TRBV7-3, the J call TRBJ2-5; 8 bases agree with TRBD2. CDR1 is SGHTA and CDR2 is FQGTGA in the germline V gene. V lost 5 bases and J lost 2; bases outside the gene matches: 7. The CDR3 is 15 amino acids.

The rearrangement uses TRBV29-1 and TRBJ1-4; no firm D call. The CDR3 covers 17 residues. Per germline, CDR1 SQVTM and CDR2 ANQGSEA. V was cut by 7 bases and J by 0 bases, with 21 bases left in between. CDR3 bases: TGCAGCGCGTCACACGGGATAGTGGGTACAACTAATGAAAAACTGTTTTTT. It specifies CSASHGIVGTTNEKLFF.

The CDR3 DNA sequence: TGTGCCACCTCCCCGGCGGGGTCATTTATGTCACCCCTCCACTTT. Translated, it gives CATSPAGSFMSPLHF. The chain uses TRBV27 and TRBJ1-6; D gene unclear. Trimming removed 10 bases at V and 10 bases at J, with 23 bases between. The CDR3 is 15 residues long. CDR1 MNHEY and CDR2 SMNVEV come from the germline V gene (reference sequence).

The chain employs TRBV7-9 and TRBJ1-2; TRBD1 matches at 7 bases. Germline lookup yields CDR1 SEHNR and CDR2 FQNEAQ (reference sequence). V was clipped by 1 base and J by 4 bases; unmatched bases: 3. The CDR3 contains 14 residues. CDR3 protein: CASSLGQGAYGYTF. The CDR3 DNA reads as TGTGCCAGCAGCTTAGGACAGGGAGCCTATGGCTACACCTTC.

CDR3 residues: CASSSQTGPATRGYTF. The CDR3, as DNA: TGTGCCAGCAGTTCGCAAACAGGTCCCGCCACCCGTGGCTACACCTTC. V is TRBV28 and J is TRBJ1-2, with a possible D match to TRBD1 (5 bases). The CDR3 is made up of 16 amino acids. With 4 bases removed from V and 7 bases from J, the gap between germline ends came to 22 bases. CDR1 MDHEN and CDR2 SYDVKM come from the germline V gene.

J is TRBJ2-7 and V is TRBV2; a weak D match, TRBD2 (5 bases). Germline-derived CDR1 and CDR2 are SNHLY and FYNNEI. V was shortened by 4 bases and J by 3 bases, with 10 bases between the two germline ends. This CDR3 region has 13 residues. CDR3 sequence: CASSAGILYEQYF. CDR3 DNA: TGTGCCAGCAGTGCCGGGATCCTCTACGAGCAGTACTTC.

V usage is TRBV4-3 and J usage is TRBJ2-1; tentatively, D is TRBD2 (6 bases). The germline gives CDR1 LGHNA, CDR2 YSLEER. V lost 0 bases and J 0 bases, leaving 15 bases between the germline ends. The CDR3 has 18 amino acids. For the CDR3, the DNA is TGCGCCAGCAGCCAAGAGAGGGGCGGACTAAGCTCCTACAATGAGCAGTTCTTC. It yields the protein CASSQERGGLSSYNEQFF.

V and J are TRBV10-3 and TRBJ2-1; 9 nucleotides align to TRBD2. Germline CDR1 is ENHRY and CDR2 is SYGVKD. The CDR3 covers 14 residues. The trim removed 11 bases at V and 4 bases at J, leaving 9 bases unmatched. The CDR3 loop is CAASGTSLYNEQFF. As DNA, the CDR3 is TGTGCCGCTTCCGGGACTAGCCTGTACAATGAGCAGTTCTTC.

V gene TRBV7-2 combines with J gene TRBJ1-3; 9 bases line up with TRBD1. Germline loops: CDR1 SGHTA, CDR2 FQGNSA. Trimming removed 4 bases from V and 4 bases from J; junction bases left unmatched: 8. This CDR3 has 16 residues. CDR3 in DNA: TGTGCCAGCAGCTCGAAGGGGACAGGGACAGGAAACACCATATATTTT. Its protein product is CASSSKGTGTGNTIYF.

V usage is TRBV19 and J usage is TRBJ1-2, with no clear D. This CDR3 region has 13 residues. Germline CDR1 is LNHDA and CDR2 is SQIVND (reference sequence). V lost 7 bases and J lost 0, with 9 bases in between. CDR3 region: CASKGGPNYGYTF. The CDR3 DNA sequence: TGTGCCAGTAAGGGAGGGCCTAACTATGGCTACACCTTC.

This clone was counted once. This rearrangement joins TRBV5-1 to TRBJ2-3; TRBD2 agrees at 11 bases. The CDR3 contains 15 residues. Losses at the gene ends were 4 bases for V and 4 bases for J; bases not matched to a gene: 5. The germline gives CDR1 SGHRS, CDR2 YFSETQ. The CDR3 sequence: CASSLAGGLADTQYF. CDR3 coding DNA: TGCGCCAGCAGCCTAGCGGGGGGCCTCGCAGATACGCAGTATTTT.

The chain has TRBV27 and TRBJ1-1, with a weak D call TRBD1 (6 bases). The CDR3 covers 13 residues. CDR1 and CDR2 from the germline V gene are MNHEY and SMNVEV (reference sequence). V lost 6 bases and J 3 bases, leaving 11 bases between the germline ends. CDR3 residues: CASRGQGYTEAFF. The CDR3 coding sequence is TGTGCCAGCAGGGGACAAGGGTACACTGAAGCTTTCTTT.

This rearrangement joins TRBV7-3 to TRBJ1-2; TRBD1 is a possible D gene (5 bases). Germline CDR1 is SGHTA and CDR2 is FQGTGA. This CDR3 has 22 residues. V was clipped by 2 bases and J by 3 bases, with 34 bases between them. In DNA form, the CDR3 reads TGTGCCAGCAGCTTATCCATTCAGGGTTCCCCGAGGTCCCAAGTTGAACACTATGGCTACACCTTC. This sequence encodes CASSLSIQGSPRSQVEHYGYTF. The full variable domain, in which reference TRBV7-3 and TRBJ1-2 provide the parts outside the CDR3, is GAGVSQTPSNKVTEKGKYVELRCDPISGHTALYWYRQSLGQGPEFLIYFQGTGAADDSGLPNDRFFAVRPEGSVSTLKIQRTERGDSAVYLCASSLSIQGSPRSQVEHYGYTFGSGTRLTVV.

J is TRBJ2-3 and V is TRBV28; 7 bases map to TRBD2. CDR3 length equals 12 residues. Per the germline V gene, CDR1 is MDHEN and CDR2 is SYDVKM. V lost 11 bases and J lost 1; bases outside the gene matches: 3. The DNA of the CDR3 is TGTGCCGTCGGGAGGCGCACAGATACGCAGTATTTT. This codes for CAVGRRTDTQYF.

This chain connects TRBV7-2 to TRBJ2-5, with 12 bases lining up with TRBD2. This CDR3 has 17 residues. Germline CDR1 is SGHTA and CDR2 is FQGNSA. V lost 5 bases, J lost 0 bases, and 7 bases stayed unmatched. CDR3 coding DNA: TGTGCCAGCAGCGGAGCCGGACTAGCGGGGTACCAAGAGACCCAGTACTTC. This encodes CASSGAGLAGYQETQYF. The variable domain in full, with the rest retrieved from reference TRBV7-2 and TRBJ2-5, is GAGVSQSPSNKVTEKGKDVELRCDPISGHTALYWYRQSLGQGLEFLIYFQGNSAPDKSGLPSDRFSAERTGGSVSTLTIQRTQQEDSAVYLCASSGAGLAGYQETQYFGPGTRLLVL.